These T cell receptor beta chains were read from a single sample in a study of cytomegalovirus exposure and HLA in healthy donors. Profiling relied on immunoSEQ multiplex PCR, and the TCRdb table lists in-frame clones only, not all of them. In the table there are about 120,000 clones, 76% of which are singletons. The sequenced material came from PBMCs. These receptors were taken from a woman aged 40-49 years in good health and CMV-seropositive. Each CDR3 is given with its conserved first and last residue. A D gene is named only where the DNA matches it firmly. Size tells how often a clone was seen (once, few, many) or the class of an expanded clone, and some rows leave it out.

size	D	V	J	DNA	CDR3
-	TRBD1	TRBV7-9	TRBJ1-6	TGTGCCAGCAGCCTGAGACAGGGTTCCTCACCCCTCCACTTT	CASSLRQGSSPLHF
-	-	TRBV7-9	TRBJ1-5	TGTGCCACCTCAGGTGGGCAGAACAATCAGCCCCAGCATTTT	CATSGGQNNQPQHF
-	-	TRBV7-9	TRBJ1-2	TGTGCCAGCGCTCGGGACACAACTAACTATGGCTACACCTTC	CASARDTTNYGYTF
-	-	TRBV30	TRBJ1-2	TGTGCCTGGAGGAAGGGGGGCTACACCTTC	CAWRKGGYTF
-	-	TRBV6-1	TRBJ1-2	TGTGCCGGCGGCGGGGGGGCCGAACCCTATGGCTACACCTTC	CAGGGGAEPYGYTF
-	-	TRBV30	TRBJ1-2	TGTGCCTGGAAGGGGTATAGTGGGATTGGGCTTTATGGCTACACCTTC	CAWKGYSGIGLYGYTF
-	-	TRBV6-5	TRBJ1-5	TGTGCCAGCAGTAGGGGCGATAATAGCAATCAGCCCCAGCATTTT	CASSRGDNSNQPQHF
few	-	TRBV5-4	TRBJ2-3	TGTGCCAGCAGCTTGAGTGGGGCCTCTGATACGCAGTATTTT	CASSLSGASDTQYF
-	-	TRBV30	TRBJ2-7	TGTGCCTGGAGTGTAGGGAGCGGATCCTACGAGCAGTACTTC	CAWSVGSGSYEQYF
-	TRBD1	TRBV7-9	TRBJ1-2	TGTGCCAGCAGCTCGACAGGGGAATTCCATGGCTACACCTTC	CASSSTGEFHGYTF
-	-	TRBV4-1	TRBJ2-7	TGCGCCAGCAGCCCCCCAGGGGTGGACGAGCAGTACTTC	CASSPPGVDEQYF
-	-	TRBV6-4	TRBJ1-4	TGTGCCAGCGCGACAAGGACTAATGAAAAACTGTTTTTT	CASATRTNEKLFF
few	TRBD1	TRBV11-2	TRBJ1-1	TGTGCCAGCAGCCCCCTACAGGGGGGTACTGAAGCTTTCTTT	CASSPLQGGTEAFF
-	-	TRBV6-1	TRBJ2-7	TGTGCCAGCAGTGAAGCGGCAAGAGGCGAGCAGTACTTC	CASSEAARGEQYF
-	-	TRBV30	TRBJ2-5	TGTGCCTGGACCCGACAGCCTCAAGAGACCCAGTACTTC	CAWTRQPQETQYF
-	TRBD1	TRBV19	TRBJ2-7	TGTGCCAGTAGTATAGGCCGGACAGGGGACCCCTACGAGCAGTACTTC	CASSIGRTGDPYEQYF
-	TRBD1	TRBV18	TRBJ1-1	TGTGCCAGCTCGGCAGGAAACAGGGGCACTGAAGCTTTCTTT	CASSAGNRGTEAFF
-	TRBD1	TRBV30	TRBJ1-1	TGTGCCTGGAGTGTACGACAGGGAGTAGGGTACACTGAAGCTTTCTTT	CAWSVRQGVGYTEAFF
few	-	TRBV29-1	TRBJ2-3	TGCAGCGTTGAGGGGGGACCTCCGTCAGATACGCAGTATTTT	CSVEGGPPSDTQYF
-	TRBD1	TRBV30	TRBJ1-1	TGTGCCTGGGACAGGGGGCGTATGGCTTTCTTT	CAWDRGRMAFF
-	TRBD1	TRBV5-6	TRBJ1-2	TGTGCCAGCAGCACGGGGACAGGGGACGGCTACACCTTC	CASSTGTGDGYTF
-	TRBD1	TRBV19	TRBJ1-2	TGTGCCAGTAGAAGACAGGGGATCGATGGCTACACCTTC	CASRRQGIDGYTF
-	TRBD2	TRBV5-1	TRBJ2-7	TGCGCCAGCAGCTTGGACTCCATGGAGCGGGGGGGTCGTTTC	CASSLDSMERGGRF
-	-	TRBV4-1	TRBJ2-5	TGCGCCAGCAGCCAAGCAGACGGGGAACAACAAGAGACCCAGTACTTC	CASSQADGEQQETQYF
-	TRBD1	TRBV19	TRBJ1-2	TGTGCCAGTAGTGCGGGACAGGATGGCTACACCTTC	CASSAGQDGYTF
-	TRBD2	TRBV7-6	TRBJ2-3	TGTGCCAGCAGCTTGAACGGACTAGCGGCAGATACGCAGTATTTT	CASSLNGLAADTQYF
-	-	TRBV18	TRBJ1-5	TGTGCCAGCTCACCAGGAACTACCCTAAGCAATCAGCCCCAGCATTTT	CASSPGTTLSNQPQHF
-	TRBD1	TRBV2	TRBJ2-7	TGTGCCAGCAAGGGGGACAGGGGCTCCTACGAGCAGTACTTC	CASKGDRGSYEQYF
once	-	TRBV10-1	TRBJ2-1	TGCGCCAGCAGTCTTGAAGTAGGGCAGCGGGAGCAGTTCTTC	CASSLEVGQREQFF
-	-	TRBV5-1	TRBJ2-1	TGCGCCAGCAGCCCTGGGGGCGCGATGAATGAGCAGTTCTTC	CASSPGGAMNEQFF
-	TRBD1	TRBV6-1	TRBJ1-2	TGTGCCAGCAGTGGACACTCGGGACAGGGTGGCGGCTACACCTTC	CASSGHSGQGGGYTF
-	-	TRBV19	TRBJ2-3	TGTGCCAGTAGTTGGCAGCGTAGCACAGATACGCAGTATTTT	CASSWQRSTDTQYF
-	-	TRBV30	TRBJ1-1	TGTGCCTGGAGCAGGGGCGGGGGACGTGAAGCTTTCTTT	CAWSRGGGREAFF
once	-	TRBV5-6	TRBJ1-2	TGTGCCAGCAGCTTTCGGGTCCATGGCTACACCTTC	CASSFRVHGYTF
-	TRBD1	TRBV7-2	TRBJ1-6	TGTGCCAGCAGCCTCGACAGGGGGAATTCACCCCTCCACTTT	CASSLDRGNSPLHF
-	TRBD2	TRBV10-3	TRBJ2-3	TGTGCCATCAGTAGGACTAGCGGGGGCACAGATACGCAGTATTTT	CAISRTSGGTDTQYF
-	TRBD1	TRBV7-2	TRBJ1-2	TGTGCCAGCAGCTTAGTAGGGGGGTTGACAGGGGCATATGGCTACACCTTC	CASSLVGGLTGAYGYTF
-	TRBD2	TRBV5-4	TRBJ2-5	TGTGCCAGCACTAGCGGCACTCAAGAGACCCAGTACTTC	CASTSGTQETQYF
few	TRBD1	TRBV7-9	TRBJ2-5	TGTGCCAGCAGCTCGACAGGGGTGGCCCGAGAGACCCAGTACTTC	CASSSTGVARETQYF
-	TRBD2	TRBV30	TRBJ2-4	TGTGCCTGGAGTGATAGGACTAGCGGGGGTCTTGGGAGGTACATTCAGTACTTC	CAWSDRTSGGLGRYIQYF
-	TRBD1	TRBV18	TRBJ2-1	TGTGCCAGCTCTCCTGGGCAGGGGGCGAATGAGCAGTTCTTC	CASSPGQGANEQFF